The clone carrying this T cell receptor (beta chain) was detected ten times or more. The antigen remains undetermined. Subjects aged 18 to 65 presented with newly diagnosed hyperthyroidism of less than 2 months' duration. Diagnoses rested on clinical symptoms, serum thyroxine and TRAb, thyroid ultrasound and orbital computed tomography. The record originates from a study of T cells in Graves' hyperthyroidism and ophthalmopathy. Looking at the study overall: Specimen type is peripheral blood, collected at initial diagnosis prior to any treatment. Study findings and constraints: In simple terms, a model built on 13 V-J features told ophthalmopathy apart from stable hyperthyroidism.

Trimming cost V 0 bases and J 4 bases; bases outside gene matches: 13. The CDR3 is made up of 19 amino acids. Germline CDR1 WNHNN, CDR2 SYGVQD (reference sequence). TCR beta CDR3 region amplification was performed from RNA transcripts. The TCR CDR3 first-round RT-PCR relied on the HTBI primer set. One entry per CDR3 protein results from TCRdb running MiXCR on the multiplex PCR reads. The sample shows some 380,000 distinct CDR3 sequences, roughly 14% of them seen only once. The gene calls are TRBV10-1 and TRBJ2-2; 8 bases fit TRBD2. The sequence came from a man aged 30-40 years with Graves' hyperthyroidism that later progressed to Graves' ophthalmopathy. The sample consisted of blood. The CDR3 DNA sequence: TGCGCCAGCAGTGAGTCGCGTTTGGGACTAGAGAAGACCACCGGGGAGCTGTTTTTT. This translates into CASSESRLGLEKTTGELFF.